Listed here are 20 T cell receptor beta chains from one sample, sequenced in a study of T cells in Graves' hyperthyroidism and ophthalmopathy. From RNA transcripts, TCR beta CDR3 regions were amplified. The study used the HTBI primer set for a first-round RT-PCR of the TCR CDR3. TCRdb reprocessed the multiplex PCR reads via MiXCR and lists one record per CDR3 protein. This sample has 300,000 to 350,000 distinct CDR3 sequences, with 18% found just once. The sequencing sample was made of blood. These receptors were collected from a woman between 40 and 55 years old with Graves' ophthalmopathy.

This clonotype was seen repeatedly, ten times or more. The V gene is TRBV7-8, the J gene TRBJ2-7; D possibly corresponds to TRBD1 (5 bases). V gave up 3 bases and J gave up 3 bases, with 18 bases separating them. This CDR3 is 16 amino acids long. Germline V gives CDR1 SGHVS, CDR2 FQNEAQ. CDR3 in amino acids: CASSFQGASTYYEQYF. Here the CDR3 DNA reads TGTGCCAGCAGCTTCCAAGGGGCATCGACCTACTACGAGCAGTACTTC.

This clonotype was recorded at least ten times. The rearrangement uses TRBV7-8 and TRBJ2-7; possibly TRBD2 for D (6 bases). Trimming stripped 5 bases from V and 6 bases from J, with 20 bases between. CDR3 length equals 15 residues. Germline assignment: CDR1 SGHVS and CDR2 FQNEAQ. The CDR3 DNA is TGTGCCAGCAGCCCCGGGAGCCGGAGAGCTTTCGAGCAGTACTTC. Translated: CASSPGSRRAFEQYF.

In this sample, this clonotype turned up many times. The chain has TRBV30 and TRBJ1-3, with TRBD1 identical over 7 bases. Germline V gives CDR1 GTSNPN, CDR2 SVGIG (reference sequence). Losses at the gene ends were 2 bases for V and 0 bases for J; bases not matched to a gene: 4. This CDR3 is 15 amino acids long. This chain's CDR3 is CAWSWGQSSGNTIYF. The DNA of the CDR3 is TGTGCCTGGAGTTGGGGACAGAGCTCTGGAAACACCATATATTTT.

This clonotype has ten or more counts. This chain links TRBV15 with TRBJ2-7; the D gene could be TRBD1 or TRBD2 (6 bases each). Germline V gene sequence: CDR1 LNHNV, CDR2 YYDKDF (reference sequence). V was pared by 0 bases and J by 6 bases, with 9 bases between. The CDR3 runs to 13 residues. The CDR3 sequence: CATSRDRGGEQYF. CDR3 sequence (DNA): TGTGCCACCAGCAGAGACAGGGGAGGCGAGCAGTACTTC. Full variable domain (outside the CDR3, taken from reference TRBV15 and TRBJ2-7): DAMVIQNPRYQVTQFGKPVTLSCSQTLNHNVMYWYQQKSSQAPKLLFHYYDKDFNNEADTPDNFQSRRPNTSFCFLDIRSPGLGDTAMYLCATSRDRGGEQYFGPGTRLTVT.

The chain couples TRBV19 to TRBJ2-2; 11 bases are shared with TRBD1. Germline CDR1 is LNHDA and CDR2 is SQIVND (reference sequence). The J segment lost 5 bases and the V segment lost 4 bases, leaving 6 bases of the junction unmatched. CDR3 length: 16 amino acids. The CDR3 nucleotides are TGTGCCAGTAGTACCGGACAGGGGGCAAGTACCGGGGAGCTGTTTTTT. Its protein product is CASSTGQGASTGELFF.

This clonotype was observed at least ten times. The genes are TRBV28 and TRBJ1-5; no clear D. Germline V CDR1 and CDR2: MDHEN, SYDVKM. V gave up 11 bases and J gave up 3 bases, with 11 bases separating them. The CDR3 covers 12 residues. The CDR3 DNA follows: TGTGCCGTTCGAGACACCAATCAGCCCCAGCATTTT. It is translated as CAVRDTNQPQHF.

This clonotype was found many times. V usage is TRBV7-2 and J usage is TRBJ2-7; D is perhaps TRBD1 or TRBD2 (6 bases each). CDR3 length equals 13 residues. The germline V and J ends were trimmed by 5 bases and 9 bases, with 17 bases remaining between them. CDR1 is SGHTA, CDR2 FQGNSA, per germline. CDR3 in amino acids: CASSPRTEGGQYF. CDR3 sequence (DNA): TGTGCCAGCAGCCCAAGGACAGAGGGAGGGCAGTACTTC. The whole variable domain, filled in from reference TRBV7-2 and TRBJ2-7, reads GAGVSQSPSNKVTEKGKDVELRCDPISGHTALYWYRQSLGQGLEFLIYFQGNSAPDKSGLPSDRFSAERTGGSVSTLTIQRTQQEDSAVYLCASSPRTEGGQYFGPGTRLTVT.

This clonotype has a count of ten or more. The chain links TRBV13 to TRBJ2-7; D unresolved. Trimming shortened V by 5 bases and J by 2 bases, and 13 bases separated the two germline ends. Germline CDR1 PRHDT, CDR2 FYEKMQ (reference sequence). CDR3 length equals 14 residues. The CDR3 spells CASSGLGKAYEQYF. Here the CDR3 DNA reads TGTGCCAGCAGCGGCTTGGGTAAGGCCTACGAGCAGTACTTC.

This clonotype was detected a few times. V is TRBV6-1 and J is TRBJ1-1; D is undetermined. Germline V lookup: CDR1 MNHNS, CDR2 SASEGT. With 4 bases removed from V and 5 bases from J, the gap between germline ends came to 14 bases. CDR3 length equals 14 residues. The CDR3 sequence: CASSAQMGNTEAFF. The CDR3 nucleotides are TGTGCCAGCAGTGCCCAGATGGGGAATACTGAAGCTTTCTTT.

The genes are TRBV12-3 or TRBV12-4 and TRBJ1-1, with D uncertain. Trimming shortened V by 3 bases and J by 2 bases, and 10 bases separated the two germline ends. There are 14 residues in the CDR3. CDR3 nucleotide sequence: TGTGCCAGCAGTTTCACAGCCAGTAACACTGAAGCTTTCTTT. Translating gives CASSFTASNTEAFF.

This clonotype occurred many times. V gene TRBV7-2 combines with J gene TRBJ1-6, with unresolved D. The CDR3 runs 13 residues. CDR1 and CDR2 from the germline V gene are SGHTA and FQGNSA. Trimming took off 5 bases at V and 8 bases at J, with 10 bases between the two ends. The CDR3, as DNA: TGTGCCAGCAGCCCACGCATCGATTCACCCCTCCACTTT. Protein product: CASSPRIDSPLHF.

The chain couples TRBV6-1 to TRBJ1-5; TRBD1 matches 10 bases. The V and J ends lost 7 bases and 2 bases, in that order; junction bases with no gene match: 2. Germline CDR1 reads MNHNS; CDR2 reads SASEGT. CDR3 length: 14 amino acids. This CDR3 reads CASIGTGGNQPQHF. Written as DNA, the CDR3 is TGTGCCAGCATAGGGACAGGGGGCAATCAGCCCCAGCATTTT.

This clonotype was picked up a small number of times. The chain has TRBV12-3 or TRBV12-4 and TRBJ2-2; D is unclear. Trimming shortened V by 3 bases and J by 6 bases, and 8 bases separated the two germline ends. The CDR3 length is 13 residues. CDR3 protein: CASSLFFAGELFF. The CDR3 nucleotides read TGTGCCAGCAGTTTGTTTTTCGCCGGGGAGCTGTTTTTT.

This clonotype was detected many times. V usage is TRBV27 and J usage is TRBJ2-7; perhaps D is TRBD1 or TRBD2 (6 bases each). The germline V and J ends were trimmed by 0 bases and 0 bases, with 12 bases remaining between them. Per the germline V gene, CDR1 is MNHEY and CDR2 is SMNVEV (reference sequence). The CDR3 runs to 16 residues. The CDR3 DNA is TGTGCCAGCAGTTTATCAGGGGGGATTAGCTCCTACGAGCAGTACTTC. This gives the protein CASSLSGGISSYEQYF.

This clonotype was seen many times. The chain employs TRBV25-1 and TRBJ2-7; 7 bases fit TRBD2. The ends lost 2 bases at V and 6 bases at J; junction bases unmatched: 13. Germline CDR1 reads MGHDK; CDR2 reads SYGVNS. CDR3 length equals 16 residues. The CDR3, as DNA: TGTGCCAGCAGTGAACGTGCTAGCGGTAAGCCGGCCGAGCAGTACTTC. This codes for CASSERASGKPAEQYF.

The chain is built from TRBV6-1 and TRBJ2-5, with D maybe TRBD1 (5 bases). The length of the CDR3 is 15 residues. V was shortened by 0 bases and J by 5 bases, with 13 bases between the two germline ends. Per germline, CDR1 MNHNS and CDR2 SASEGT. CDR3 in amino acids: CASSEAVPGYETQYF. The CDR3 DNA follows: TGTGCCAGCAGTGAAGCTGTACCAGGGTATGAGACCCAGTACTTC.

This clonotype turned up a few times. The J gene is TRBJ1-1, the V gene TRBV30; weak D call: TRBD1 (5 bases). The CDR3 runs to 17 residues. V gave up 0 bases and J gave up 1 base, with 18 bases separating them. Germline lookup yields CDR1 GTSNPN and CDR2 SVGIG (reference sequence). The CDR3 DNA sequence: TGTGCCTGGAGTGTAGGGTTACAGGTGCCAACGAACACTGAAGCTTTCTTT. It encodes CAWSVGLQVPTNTEAFF.

This clonotype was seen repeatedly, ten times or more. V gene TRBV2 combines with J gene TRBJ1-6, with D unclear. V lost 6 bases and J 9 bases, leaving 12 bases between the germline ends. Germline CDR1 is SNHLY and CDR2 is FYNNEI. This CDR3 contains 13 residues. CDR3 sequence (DNA): TGTGCCAGCAGCCTCCTAGTGGGTTCACCCCTCCACTTT. Residues: CASSLLVGSPLHF.

This clonotype was counted at least ten times. The chain recombines TRBV5-1 with TRBJ1-1; 9 nucleotides line up with TRBD1. This CDR3 region has 16 residues. CDR1 is SGHRS, CDR2 YFSETQ, per germline. V lost 3 bases to trimming and J lost 0 bases; unmatched junction nucleotides: 6. Here the CDR3 reads CASSYGQGHLNTEAFF. CDR3 coding DNA: TGCGCCAGCAGCTACGGACAGGGGCACCTGAACACTGAAGCTTTCTTT.

The chain employs TRBV4-2 and TRBJ1-1, with no clear D. The V and J ends lost 4 bases and 3 bases respectively, with 18 bases between them. Germline V gene sequence: CDR1 LGHNA, CDR2 YNFKEQ. The CDR3 totals 16 residues. The CDR3 sequence is CASSPHLGRRYTEAFF. The CDR3 DNA reads as TGTGCCAGCAGCCCCCATCTAGGACGGAGATACACTGAAGCTTTCTTT.